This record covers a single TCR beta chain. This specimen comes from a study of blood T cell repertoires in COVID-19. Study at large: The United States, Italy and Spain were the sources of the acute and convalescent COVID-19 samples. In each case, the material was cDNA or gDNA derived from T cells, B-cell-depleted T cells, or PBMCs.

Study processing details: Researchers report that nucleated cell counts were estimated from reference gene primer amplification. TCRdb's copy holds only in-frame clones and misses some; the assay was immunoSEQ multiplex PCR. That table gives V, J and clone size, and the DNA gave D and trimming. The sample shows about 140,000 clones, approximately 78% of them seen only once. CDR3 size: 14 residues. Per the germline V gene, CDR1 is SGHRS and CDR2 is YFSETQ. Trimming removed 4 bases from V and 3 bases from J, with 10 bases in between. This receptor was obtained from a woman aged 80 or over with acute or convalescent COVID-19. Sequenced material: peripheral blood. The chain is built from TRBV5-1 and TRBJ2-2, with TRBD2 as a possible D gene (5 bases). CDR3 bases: TGCGCCAGCAGCCGCCTAGCTGACACCGGGGAGCTGTTTTTT. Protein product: CASSRLADTGELFF. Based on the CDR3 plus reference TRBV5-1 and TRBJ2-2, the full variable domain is KAGVTQTPRYLIKTRGQQVTLSCSPISGHRSVSWYQQTPGQGLQFLFEYFSETQRNKGNFPGRFSGRQFSNSRSEMNVSTLELGDSALYLCASSRLADTGELFFGEGSRLTVL.